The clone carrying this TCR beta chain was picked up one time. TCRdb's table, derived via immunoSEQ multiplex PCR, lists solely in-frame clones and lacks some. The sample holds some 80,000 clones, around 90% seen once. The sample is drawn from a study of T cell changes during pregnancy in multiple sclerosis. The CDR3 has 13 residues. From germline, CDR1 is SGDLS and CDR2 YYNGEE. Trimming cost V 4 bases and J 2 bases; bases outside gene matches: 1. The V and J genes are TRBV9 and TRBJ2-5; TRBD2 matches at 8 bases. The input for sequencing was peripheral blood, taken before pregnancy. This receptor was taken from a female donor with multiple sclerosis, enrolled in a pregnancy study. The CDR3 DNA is TGTGCCAGCAGCCGGGGGGGTCAAGAGACCCAGTACTTC. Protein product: CASSRGGQETQYF.